The rows below give T cell receptor beta chains drawn from one sample of a study of blood T cells in healthy people across ages. From the 5' RACE reads, TCRdb called clonotypes with MiXCR, one entry per CDR3 protein. The data show more than 650,000 distinct CDR3 sequences, with around a fifth seen just once and under 25% held by the top ten. The sequenced sample was blood. These receptors were taken from a man aged 65 to 85 in good health. The CDR3 runs from the conserved cysteine through the conserved F or W. The D gene is left open where the match is weak. The size field is filled for only some rows; it gives once, few, many or a size class.

cdr3_length	d_call	clone_size	v_call	j_call	cdr3_aa	cdr3_nt
14	-	-	TRBV10-3	TRBJ1-1	CAISGRVEGTEAFF	TGTGCCATCAGTGGCCGGGTTGAGGGCACTGAAGCTTTCTTT
13	TRBD1	few	TRBV3-1	TRBJ1-2	CASSPDRADGYTF	TGTGCCAGCAGCCCGGACAGGGCCGATGGCTACACCTTC
14	-	-	TRBV12-3/TRBV12-4	TRBJ2-3	CASSFGLNTDTQYF	TGTGCCAGCAGTTTCGGACTGAACACAGATACGCAGTATTTT
15	-	many	TRBV5-1	TRBJ2-3	CASSLEGINTDTQYF	TGCGCCAGCAGCTTGGAGGGCATAAACACAGATACGCAGTATTTT
13	-	few	TRBV5-5	TRBJ1-4	CASSFGTDEKLFF	TGTGCCAGCAGCTTCGGGACGGATGAAAAACTGTTTTTT
14	TRBD1	few	TRBV12-3/TRBV12-4	TRBJ2-7	CASTGTENSYEQYF	TGTGCCAGTACCGGGACAGAAAACTCCTACGAGCAGTACTTC
15	TRBD1	few	TRBV7-2	TRBJ1-4	CASRSMGTGHEKLFF	TGTGCCAGCAGATCCATGGGGACAGGGCATGAAAAACTGTTTTTT
16	-	few	TRBV5-1	TRBJ2-1	CASSLRDIGSYNEQFF	TGCGCCAGCAGCCTACGGGACATAGGCTCCTACAATGAGCAGTTCTTC
13	-	few	TRBV20-1	TRBJ1-2	CSARGPESYGYTF	TGCAGTGCTCGGGGACCGGAGTCCTATGGCTACACCTTC
15	-	-	TRBV6-1	TRBJ2-7	CASSSPTRDTYEQYF	TGTGCCAGCAGTTCCCCTACCCGGGACACCTACGAGCAGTACTTC
15	TRBD2	-	TRBV20-1	TRBJ2-4	CSARVGLAVKNIQYF	TGCAGTGCTAGAGTGGGACTAGCGGTCAAAAACATTCAGTACTTC
17	-	few	TRBV24-1	TRBJ2-3	CATSERPSRPFTDTQYF	TGTGCCACCAGTGAACGACCCTCCCGCCCCTTCACAGATACACAGTATTTT
14	-	-	TRBV4-2	TRBJ1-1	CASSQGLPNTEAFF	TGTGCCAGCAGCCAAGGGCTTCCCAACACTGAAGCTTTCTTT
16	-	-	TRBV11-2	TRBJ2-6	CASSFTGSSGANVLTF	TGTGCCAGCAGCTTTACAGGGTCTTCTGGGGCCAACGTCCTGACTTTC
15	TRBD1	few	TRBV27	TRBJ1-2	CASSLSRDSHYGYTF	TGTGCCAGCAGTTTATCGAGGGACAGCCACTATGGCTACACCTTC
15	-	-	TRBV6-5	TRBJ2-7	CASSYRTTTRDEQYF	TGTGCCAGCAGTTACAGGACAACTACGAGGGACGAGCAGTACTTC
15	-	-	TRBV28	TRBJ2-2	CASSLTPTYGGELFF	TGTGCCAGCAGTTTGACCCCGACGTACGGGGGGGAGCTGTTTTTT
14	-	-	TRBV11-3	TRBJ2-3	CASSTIDRPDTQYF	TGTGCCAGCAGCACGATCGACAGGCCAGATACGCAGTATTTT
15	TRBD1	many	TRBV5-1	TRBJ1-2	CASSLDGQEEERYTF	TGCGCCAGCAGCTTGGACGGACAGGAAGAGGAACGCTACACCTTC
14	TRBD1	few	TRBV12-3/TRBV12-4	TRBJ2-5	CASSRQGAMETQYF	TGTGCCAGCAGCCGACAGGGGGCGATGGAGACCCAGTACTTC
17	TRBD2	-	TRBV5-1	TRBJ2-3	CASSLIAGGSSTDTQYF	TGCGCCAGCAGCCTCATAGCGGGAGGTTCCAGCACAGATACGCAGTATTTT
16	-	-	TRBV7-8	TRBJ2-1	CASSSRRAANDNEQFF	TGTGCCAGCAGCTCCAGGAGGGCCGCAAATGACAATGAGCAGTTCTTC
12	-	many	TRBV29-1	TRBJ1-2	CSVMGTVGGYTF	TGCAGCGTGATGGGAACTGTTGGGGGCTACACCTTC
15	-	many	TRBV25-1	TRBJ2-2	CASSEPGRNTGELFF	TGTGCCAGCAGTGAGCCGGGTCGGAACACCGGGGAGCTGTTTTTT
18	TRBD2	-	TRBV27	TRBJ2-4	CAGSTRTSGRGIANIQYF	TGTGCCGGCAGTACCCGAACTAGCGGGAGGGGTATAGCAAACATTCAGTACTTC
13	-	-	TRBV5-1	TRBJ2-5	CASSLGVIETQYF	TGCGCCAGCAGCTTGGGCGTGATTGAGACCCAGTACTTC